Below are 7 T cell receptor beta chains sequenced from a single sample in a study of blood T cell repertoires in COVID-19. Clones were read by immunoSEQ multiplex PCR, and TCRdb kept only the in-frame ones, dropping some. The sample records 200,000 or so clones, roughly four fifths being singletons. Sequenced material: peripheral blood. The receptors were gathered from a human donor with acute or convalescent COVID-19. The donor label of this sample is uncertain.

CDR3 in amino acids: CASSLGGVHEQFF. In DNA, the CDR3 is TGTGCCAGCAGCTTAGGAGGGGTACACGAGCAGTTCTTC. The genes are TRBV13 and TRBJ2-1; D is possibly TRBD1 (5 bases). CDR1 PRHDT and CDR2 FYEKMQ come from the germline V gene (reference sequence). Between the trimmed V and J ends, which lost 0 bases and 10 bases, there was a span of 10 bases. The length of the CDR3 is 13 residues.

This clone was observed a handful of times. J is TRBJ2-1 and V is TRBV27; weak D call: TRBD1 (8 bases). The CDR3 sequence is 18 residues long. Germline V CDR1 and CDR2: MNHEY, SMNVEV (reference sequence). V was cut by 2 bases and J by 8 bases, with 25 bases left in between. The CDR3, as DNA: TGTGCCAGCAGTTTACGGGGGGACAGGACTTCGAGGGGCCATGAGCAGTTCTTC. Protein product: CASSLRGDRTSRGHEQFF.

CDR3 in amino acids: CASSPQQDSEAFF. As DNA, the CDR3 is TGTGCCAGCAGCCCCCAGCAGGACTCTGAAGCTTTCTTT. V and J are TRBV3-1 (or the pseudogene TRBV3-2) and TRBJ1-1; D call uncertain. The germline V and J ends were trimmed by 4 bases and 6 bases, with 12 bases remaining between them. Germline CDR1 and CDR2: LGHDT and YNNKEL (reference sequence). The CDR3 totals 13 residues.

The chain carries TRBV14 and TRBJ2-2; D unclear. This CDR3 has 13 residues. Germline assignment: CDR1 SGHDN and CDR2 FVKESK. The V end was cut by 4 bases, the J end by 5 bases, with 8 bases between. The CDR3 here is CASSPTWTGELFF. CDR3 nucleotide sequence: TGTGCCAGCAGCCCCACTTGGACCGGGGAGCTGTTTTTT.

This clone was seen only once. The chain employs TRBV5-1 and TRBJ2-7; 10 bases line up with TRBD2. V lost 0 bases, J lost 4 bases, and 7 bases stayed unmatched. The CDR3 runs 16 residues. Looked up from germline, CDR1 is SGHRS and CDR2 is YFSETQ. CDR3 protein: CASSLDLAGAGYEQYF. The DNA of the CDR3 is TGCGCCAGCAGCTTGGATCTAGCGGGAGCAGGGTACGAGCAGTACTTC.

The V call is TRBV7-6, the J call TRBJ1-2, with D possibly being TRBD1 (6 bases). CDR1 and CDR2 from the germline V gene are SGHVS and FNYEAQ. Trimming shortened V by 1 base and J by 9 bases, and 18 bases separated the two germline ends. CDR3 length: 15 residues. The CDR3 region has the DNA TGTGCCAGCAGCTTAGAGGCGGGCGGGGGCATACGCTACACCTTC. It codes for CASSLEAGGGIRYTF.

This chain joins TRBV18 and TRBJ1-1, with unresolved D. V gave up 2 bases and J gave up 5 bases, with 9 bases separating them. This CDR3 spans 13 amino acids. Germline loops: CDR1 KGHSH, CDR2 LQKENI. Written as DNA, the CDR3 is TGTGCCAGCTCACCAATAGAGGGAACTGAAGCTTTCTTT. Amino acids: CASSPIEGTEAFF.